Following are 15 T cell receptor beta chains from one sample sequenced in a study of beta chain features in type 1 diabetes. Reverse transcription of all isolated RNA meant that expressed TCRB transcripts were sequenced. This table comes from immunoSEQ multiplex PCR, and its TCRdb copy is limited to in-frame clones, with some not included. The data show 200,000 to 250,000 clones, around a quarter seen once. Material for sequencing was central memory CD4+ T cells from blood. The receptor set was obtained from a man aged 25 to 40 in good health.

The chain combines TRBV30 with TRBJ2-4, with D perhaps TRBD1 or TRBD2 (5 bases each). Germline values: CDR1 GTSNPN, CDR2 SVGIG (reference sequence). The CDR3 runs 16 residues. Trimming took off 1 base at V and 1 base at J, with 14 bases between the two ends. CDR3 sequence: CAWSGGSGRAKNIQYF. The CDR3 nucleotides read TGTGCCTGGAGTGGGGGGAGCGGACGGGCCAAAAACATTCAGTACTTC. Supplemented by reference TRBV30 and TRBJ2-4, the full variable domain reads SQTIHQWPATLVQPVGSPLSLECTVEGTSNPNLYWYRQAAGRGLQLLFYSVGIGQISSEVPQNLSASRPQDRQFILSSKKLLLSDSGFYLCAWSGGSGRAKNIQYFGAGTRLSVL.

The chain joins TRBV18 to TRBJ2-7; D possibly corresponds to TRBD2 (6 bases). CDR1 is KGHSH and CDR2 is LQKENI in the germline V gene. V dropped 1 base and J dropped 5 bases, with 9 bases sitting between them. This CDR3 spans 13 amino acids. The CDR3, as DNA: TGTGCCAGCTCACCACAGCCGGGGGACGAGCAGTACTTC. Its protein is CASSPQPGDEQYF.

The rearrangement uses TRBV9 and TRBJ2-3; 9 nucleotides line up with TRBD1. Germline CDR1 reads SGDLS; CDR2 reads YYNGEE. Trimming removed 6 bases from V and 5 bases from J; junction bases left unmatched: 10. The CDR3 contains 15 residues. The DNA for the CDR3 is TGTGCCAGCACCTTTCGAGGACAGGGGAAAGATACGCAGTATTTT. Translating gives CASTFRGQGKDTQYF.

CDR3 amino acids: CATKRTSGLYEQYF. The DNA of the CDR3 is TGTGCCACCAAGAGGACTAGCGGCCTCTACGAGCAGTACTTC. The chain joins TRBV27 to TRBJ2-7, with 10 bases fitting TRBD2. Germline V CDR1 and CDR2: MNHEY, SMNVEV (reference sequence). The CDR3 spans 14 residues. V lost 10 bases and J lost 3; bases outside the gene matches: 9.

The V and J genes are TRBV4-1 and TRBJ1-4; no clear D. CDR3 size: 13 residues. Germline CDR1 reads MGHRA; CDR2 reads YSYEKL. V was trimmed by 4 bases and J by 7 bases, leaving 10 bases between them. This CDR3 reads CASSLALREKLFF. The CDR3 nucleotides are TGCGCCAGCAGCCTCGCCTTACGTGAAAAACTGTTTTTT.

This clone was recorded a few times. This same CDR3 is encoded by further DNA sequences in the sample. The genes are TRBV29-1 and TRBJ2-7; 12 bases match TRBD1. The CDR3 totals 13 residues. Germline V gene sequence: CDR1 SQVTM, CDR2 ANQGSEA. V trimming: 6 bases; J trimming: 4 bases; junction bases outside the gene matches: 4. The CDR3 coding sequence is TGCAGCGTCCAGGGACAGGGGGCATACGAGCAGTACTTC. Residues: CSVQGQGAYEQYF.

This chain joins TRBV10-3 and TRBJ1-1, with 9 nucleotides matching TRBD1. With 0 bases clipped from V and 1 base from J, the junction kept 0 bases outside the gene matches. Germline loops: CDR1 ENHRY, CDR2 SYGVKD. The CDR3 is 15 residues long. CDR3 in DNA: TGTGCCATCAGTGAGTCGGGACAGGGGAACACTGAAGCTTTCTTT. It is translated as CAISESGQGNTEAFF.

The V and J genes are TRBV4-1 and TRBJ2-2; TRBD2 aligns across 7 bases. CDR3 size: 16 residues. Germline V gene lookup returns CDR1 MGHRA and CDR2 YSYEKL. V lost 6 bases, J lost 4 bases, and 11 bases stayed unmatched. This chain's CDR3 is CASSRQRLATTGELFF. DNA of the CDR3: TGCGCCAGCAGTCGACAGAGACTAGCAACCACCGGGGAGCTGTTTTTT.

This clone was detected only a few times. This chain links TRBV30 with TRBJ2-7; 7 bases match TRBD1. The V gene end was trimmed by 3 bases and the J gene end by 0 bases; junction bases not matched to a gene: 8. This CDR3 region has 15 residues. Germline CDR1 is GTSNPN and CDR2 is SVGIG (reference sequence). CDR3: CAWRATTGSSYEQYF. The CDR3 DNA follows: TGTGCCTGGAGAGCCACGACAGGGTCCTCCTACGAGCAGTACTTC.

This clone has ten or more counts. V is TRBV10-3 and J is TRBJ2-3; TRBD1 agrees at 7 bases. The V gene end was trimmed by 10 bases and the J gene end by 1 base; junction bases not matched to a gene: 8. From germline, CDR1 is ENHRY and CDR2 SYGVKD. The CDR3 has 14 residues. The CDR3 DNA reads TGTGCCAGCGCGACAGGGCTAGGCACAGATACGCAGTATTTT. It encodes CASATGLGTDTQYF.

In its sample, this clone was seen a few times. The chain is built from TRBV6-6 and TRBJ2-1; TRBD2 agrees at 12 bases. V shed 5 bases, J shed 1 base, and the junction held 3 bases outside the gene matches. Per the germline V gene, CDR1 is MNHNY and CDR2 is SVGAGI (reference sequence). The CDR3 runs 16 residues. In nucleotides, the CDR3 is TGTGCCAGCAGTCAGACTAGCGGGGGATCCTACAATGAGCAGTTCTTC. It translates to CASSQTSGGSYNEQFF.

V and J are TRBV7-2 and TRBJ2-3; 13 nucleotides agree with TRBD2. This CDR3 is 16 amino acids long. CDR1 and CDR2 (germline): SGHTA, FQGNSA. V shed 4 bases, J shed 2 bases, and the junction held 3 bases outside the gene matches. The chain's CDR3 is CASSSTSGRFTDTQYF. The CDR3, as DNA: TGTGCCAGCAGCTCGACTAGCGGGAGGTTCACAGATACGCAGTATTTT.

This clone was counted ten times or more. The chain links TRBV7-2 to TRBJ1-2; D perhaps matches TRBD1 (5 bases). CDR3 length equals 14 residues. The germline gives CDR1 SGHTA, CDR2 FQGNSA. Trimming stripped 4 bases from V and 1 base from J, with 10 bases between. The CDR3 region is CASSSRVVNYGYTF. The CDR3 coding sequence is TGTGCCAGCAGCTCCAGGGTAGTTAACTATGGCTACACCTTC.

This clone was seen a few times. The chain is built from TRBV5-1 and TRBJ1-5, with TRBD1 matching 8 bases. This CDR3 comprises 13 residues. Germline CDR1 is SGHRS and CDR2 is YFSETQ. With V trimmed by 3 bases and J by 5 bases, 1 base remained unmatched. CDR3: CASSSDRDQPQHF. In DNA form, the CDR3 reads TGCGCCAGCAGCTCGGACAGGGATCAGCCCCAGCATTTT.

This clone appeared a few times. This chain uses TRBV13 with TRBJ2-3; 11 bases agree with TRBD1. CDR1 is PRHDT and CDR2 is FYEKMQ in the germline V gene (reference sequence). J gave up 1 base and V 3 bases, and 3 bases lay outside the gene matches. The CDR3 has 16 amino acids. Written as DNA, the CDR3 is TGTGCCAGCAGCTTGGTGGGACAGGGGGGCACAGATACGCAGTATTTT. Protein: CASSLVGQGGTDTQYF. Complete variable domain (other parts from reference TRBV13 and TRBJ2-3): AAGVIQSPRHLIKEKRETATLKCYPIPRHDTVYWYQQGPGQDPQFLISFYEKMQSDKGSIPDRFSAQQFSDYHSELNMSSLELGDSALYFCASSLVGQGGTDTQYFGPGTRLTVL.